These 25 T cell receptor beta chains came from one sample sequenced in a study of blood T cell repertoires in COVID-19. Only in-frame clones appear in the TCRdb table, and some are missing; sequencing was by immunoSEQ multiplex PCR. The data contain roughly 150,000 clones, less than 80% of them singletons. Input material: PBMCs or T cells enriched from blood (not recorded which). The receptors were gathered from a woman between 65 and 79 years old in a cohort exposed to, infected with or recovered from COVID-19 (not recorded which).

The CDR3 bases are TGTGCCAGCAGCCCCGGGGGCGGGGGAGCTTATTCACCCCTCCACTTT. Its translation: CASSPGGGGAYSPLHF. This chain links TRBV11-2 with TRBJ1-6, with D perhaps TRBD1 (6 bases). Germline V gives CDR1 SGHAT, CDR2 FQNNGV. This CDR3 is 16 amino acids long. Trimming left V 5 bases short and J 8 bases short, with 19 bases between. The whole variable domain, filled in from reference TRBV11-2 and TRBJ1-6, reads EAGVAQSPRYKIIEKRQSVAFWCNPISGHATLYWYQQILGQGPKLLIQFQNNGVVDDSQLPKDRFSAERLKGVDSTLKIQPAKLEDSAVYLCASSPGGGGAYSPLHFGNGTRLTVT.

V usage is TRBV13 and J usage is TRBJ1-4; 7 bases match TRBD1. Germline V gene sequence: CDR1 PRHDT, CDR2 FYEKMQ (reference sequence). The V segment lost 6 bases and the J segment 4 bases; nucleotides outside the gene matches: 5. The CDR3 runs to 14 residues. This CDR3 is CASRETGDNEKLFF. CDR3 nucleotide sequence: TGTGCCAGCAGAGAAACAGGGGATAATGAAAAACTGTTTTTT.

This chain joins TRBV5-1 and TRBJ2-1; 7 bases line up with TRBD1. The V gene end was trimmed by 4 bases and the J gene end by 8 bases; junction bases not matched to a gene: 12. CDR1 is SGHRS, CDR2 YFSETQ, per germline. This CDR3 contains 15 residues. CDR3 sequence reads: CASSPTGSGFDEQFF. DNA of the CDR3: TGCGCCAGCAGCCCGACAGGGTCCGGGTTCGATGAGCAGTTCTTC. Drawing the rest from reference TRBV5-1 and TRBJ2-1, the complete variable domain is KAGVTQTPRYLIKTRGQQVTLSCSPISGHRSVSWYQQTPGQGLQFLFEYFSETQRNKGNFPGRFSGRQFSNSRSEMNVSTLELGDSALYLCASSPTGSGFDEQFFGPGTRLTVL.

This clone was found once. The chain couples TRBV2 to TRBJ2-7; weak D call: TRBD2 (5 bases). V lost 6 bases, J lost 4 bases, and 10 bases lay in between. Germline V lookup: CDR1 SNHLY, CDR2 FYNNEI. CDR3 size: 12 residues. CDR3 protein: CASRPGSYEQYF. DNA of the CDR3: TGTGCCAGCAGACCGGGGAGTTACGAGCAGTACTTC.

The rearrangement uses TRBV6-6 and TRBJ2-1; 11 positions match TRBD2. The V and J ends lost 5 bases and 1 base, in that order; junction bases with no gene match: 10. Germline values: CDR1 MNHNY, CDR2 SVGAGI (reference sequence). The CDR3 spans 18 residues. CDR3 coding DNA: TGTGCCAGCAGTCCTAAAAGGACTAGCGGGTTTTCCTACAATGAGCAGTTCTTC. Translation: CASSPKRTSGFSYNEQFF.

This clone occurred once. The chain has TRBV28 and TRBJ1-6, with no clear D. Germline CDR1 MDHEN, CDR2 SYDVKM. Trimming took 6 bases from V and 14 from J, leaving 20 bases between them. The CDR3 is 14 amino acids. CDR3 sequence: CASRTLGDLEALHF. The DNA for the CDR3 is TGTGCCAGCAGAACGCTAGGCGACCTTGAAGCCCTCCACTTT.

The CDR3 DNA follows: TGTGCCAGCAGCTTATACGGGAGTGGAACAGATACGCAGTATTTT. This translates into CASSLYGSGTDTQYF. The gene calls are TRBV7-2 and TRBJ2-3; D possibly corresponds to TRBD2 (6 bases). V was pared by 2 bases and J by 3 bases, with 12 bases between. Germline V gene data show CDR1 as SGHTA and CDR2 as FQGNSA. The CDR3 runs to 15 residues.

The V gene is TRBV6-5, the J gene TRBJ2-7; weak D call: TRBD2 (5 bases). The V and J ends lost 7 bases and 4 bases respectively, with 20 bases between them. From germline, CDR1 is MNHEY and CDR2 SVGAGI. There are 15 residues in the CDR3. This chain's CDR3 is CASTQPGRIIYEQYF. CDR3 nucleotide sequence: TGTGCCAGCACCCAACCGGGAAGAATAATATACGAGCAGTACTTC.

The V call is TRBV12-5, the J call TRBJ2-1, with 10 positions matching TRBD2. The CDR3 contains 13 residues. Germline CDR1 reads LGHNT; CDR2 reads FRNRAP. V shed 4 bases, J shed 9 bases, and the junction held 3 bases outside the gene matches. This CDR3 reads CASGSSSGGEQFF. For the CDR3, the DNA is TGTGCTAGTGGTTCCTCTAGCGGGGGTGAGCAGTTCTTC.

This clone showed up many times. The V call is TRBV5-1, the J call TRBJ2-7; possibly TRBD2 for D (6 bases). The V and J ends lost 4 bases and 3 bases respectively, with 20 bases between them. Germline CDR1 is SGHRS and CDR2 is YFSETQ. The CDR3 extends over 16 amino acids. Here the CDR3 DNA reads TGCGCCAGCAGCGTAACTAGCTTTTCCGCCCGCTACGAGCAGTACTTC. It translates to CASSVTSFSARYEQYF.

This clone was counted a single time. This sequence joins TRBV29-1 and TRBJ2-5; 13 positions match TRBD2. Germline V gene sequence: CDR1 SQVTM, CDR2 ANQGSEA. The CDR3 consists of 14 residues. Trimming cost V 6 bases and J 2 bases; bases outside gene matches: 3. CDR3 DNA: TGCAGCGTGTCGGGACTAGCGGGACAAGAGACCCAGTACTTC. It codes for CSVSGLAGQETQYF.

The rearrangement uses TRBV9 and TRBJ2-5, with 8 nucleotides matching TRBD1. Germline V gene data show CDR1 as SGDLS and CDR2 as YYNGEE. V shed 4 bases, J shed 5 bases, and the junction held 4 bases outside the gene matches. The CDR3 sequence is 13 residues long. CDR3 protein: CASSRDRQETQYF. CDR3 coding DNA: TGTGCCAGCAGCCGGGACAGGCAGGAGACCCAGTACTTC.

The chain links TRBV18 to TRBJ2-1, with 10 bases fitting TRBD2. V lost 4 bases to trimming and J lost 9 bases; unmatched junction nucleotides: 9. Per germline, CDR1 KGHSH and CDR2 LQKENI. The CDR3 extends over 15 amino acids. In DNA form, the CDR3 reads TGTGCCAGCTCACACAGTAGCGGGAGGTTGGGTGAGCAGTTCTTC. It specifies CASSHSSGRLGEQFF. The variable domain in full, with the rest retrieved from reference TRBV18 and TRBJ2-1, is NAGVMQNPRHLVRRRGQEARLRCSPMKGHSHVYWYRQLPEEGLKFMVYLQKENIIDESGMPKERFSAEFPKEGPSILRIQQVVRGDSAAYFCASSHSSGRLGEQFFGPGTRLTVL.

The V and J genes are TRBV5-4 and TRBJ1-1; 7 positions agree with TRBD1. V shed 3 bases, J shed 4 bases, and the junction held 9 bases outside the gene matches. CDR1 is SGHNT, CDR2 YYREEE, per germline (reference sequence). This CDR3 has 15 amino acids. The CDR3 loop is CASSSVLRDSTEAFF. The CDR3 DNA follows: TGTGCCAGCAGCTCCGTGTTACGGGACAGCACTGAAGCTTTCTTT. Looking up the rest from reference TRBV5-4 and TRBJ1-1 gives the full variable domain: ETGVTQSPTHLIKTRGQQVTLRCSSQSGHNTVSWYQQALGQGPQFIFQYYREEENGRGNFPPRFSGLQFPNYSSELNVNALELDDSALYLCASSSVLRDSTEAFFGQGTRLTVV.

This chain joins TRBV18 and TRBJ1-2, with D hard to call. Germline loops: CDR1 KGHSH, CDR2 LQKENI. CDR3 length: 14 residues. V was shortened by 0 bases and J by 5 bases, with 10 bases between the two germline ends. The CDR3 bases are TGTGCCAGCTCACCACCTTACAGCGGTTATGGCTACACCTTC. Its protein product is CASSPPYSGYGYTF.

The genes are TRBV9 and TRBJ1-3; D unclear. Trimming removed 3 bases at V and 2 bases at J, with 15 bases between. Germline loops: CDR1 SGDLS, CDR2 YYNGEE. The CDR3 runs 16 residues. The CDR3: CASSDGPGRAGNTIYF. The CDR3, as DNA: TGTGCCAGCAGCGATGGGCCGGGGAGGGCTGGAAACACCATATATTTT.

This clone was seen a few times. The chain couples TRBV28 to TRBJ1-4, with D hard to call. Germline V gene data show CDR1 as MDHEN and CDR2 as SYDVKM. Trimming stripped 7 bases from V and 14 bases from J, with 17 bases between. The CDR3 is 12 amino acids. The CDR3 here is CASNRGALRLFF. CDR3 sequence (DNA): TGTGCCAGCAACCGCGGAGCTCTGCGGCTGTTTTTT.

The chain is built from TRBV19 and TRBJ2-7, with 7 nucleotides matching TRBD1. The CDR3 runs to 17 residues. J lost 3 bases, V lost 0 bases, and 11 bases had no gene match. Per germline, CDR1 LNHDA and CDR2 SQIVND (reference sequence). DNA for the CDR3: TGTGCCAGTAGTATAGATCTGGTAGGGGGCAAGGACTACGAGCAGTACTTC. Translating gives CASSIDLVGGKDYEQYF.

The chain recombines TRBV7-3 with TRBJ2-1, with 10 bases fitting TRBD1. Germline trimming cut 8 bases from V and 7 bases from J; bases unmatched to any gene: 5. Germline V lookup: CDR1 SGHTA, CDR2 FQGTGA. CDR3 length equals 13 residues. The CDR3 coding sequence is TGTGCCAGCGCCGACAGGGGGCTTAATGAGCAGTTCTTC. This encodes CASADRGLNEQFF.

The J gene is TRBJ2-1, the V gene TRBV5-1; 8 bases fit TRBD2. CDR3 length: 13 amino acids. Germline V gene sequence: CDR1 SGHRS, CDR2 YFSETQ. The J segment lost 9 bases and the V segment lost 4 bases, leaving 6 bases of the junction unmatched. Here the CDR3 DNA reads TGCGCCAGCAGCCCGGGAGGGCCCGGTGAGCAGTTCTTC. It yields the protein CASSPGGPGEQFF. The full variable domain, completed using reference TRBV5-1 and TRBJ2-1, is KAGVTQTPRYLIKTRGQQVTLSCSPISGHRSVSWYQQTPGQGLQFLFEYFSETQRNKGNFPGRFSGRQFSNSRSEMNVSTLELGDSALYLCASSPGGPGEQFFGPGTRLTVL.

The chain is built from TRBV3-1 (or the pseudogene TRBV3-2) and TRBJ1-1; D may be TRBD1 (6 bases). The CDR3 consists of 13 residues. Looked up from germline, CDR1 is LGHDT and CDR2 is YNNKEL (reference sequence). Trimming removed 5 bases at V and 2 bases at J, with 9 bases between. CDR3 nucleotides: TGTGCCAGCAGCGCACAGGGTAACACTGAAGCTTTCTTT. The encoded protein is CASSAQGNTEAFF.

This clone was seen only once. The rearrangement links TRBV18 to TRBJ2-4, with 10 bases identical to TRBD1. Germline CDR1 is KGHSH and CDR2 is LQKENI. The CDR3 is 18 amino acids. J was trimmed by 1 base and V by 3 bases; bases with no gene match: 9. CDR3 region: CASSPLGTGARAKNIQYF. As DNA, the CDR3 is TGTGCCAGCTCACCCCTGGGGACAGGGGCGAGGGCCAAAAACATTCAGTACTTC.

The chain employs TRBV25-1 and TRBJ1-2, with D perhaps matching TRBD1 (5 bases). V lost 2 bases and J 6 bases, leaving 10 bases between the germline ends. CDR1 MGHDK and CDR2 SYGVNS come from the germline V gene. CDR3 length equals 13 residues. The CDR3 DNA reads as TGTGCCAGCAGTGAACGCGGGGCCAATGGCTACACCTTC. This encodes CASSERGANGYTF.

This clone was counted once. CDR3 sequence (DNA): TGTGCCAGCAAGCACAGGGTCACCTACGAGCAGTACTTC. Translating it yields CASKHRVTYEQYF. V is TRBV28 and J is TRBJ2-7, with D perhaps TRBD1 (6 bases). Trimming removed 7 bases at V and 2 bases at J, with 12 bases between. Germline V gene data show CDR1 as MDHEN and CDR2 as SYDVKM. This CDR3 is 13 amino acids long. Full variable domain (remainder filled in from reference TRBV28 and TRBJ2-7): DVKVTQSSRYLVKRTGEKVFLECVQDMDHENMFWYRQDPGLGLRLIYFSYDVKMKEKGDIPEGYSVSREKKERFSLILESASTNQTSMYLCASKHRVTYEQYFGPGTRLTVT.

The chain links TRBV3-1 (or the pseudogene TRBV3-2) to TRBJ2-6; 12 bases map to TRBD1. The length of the CDR3 is 19 residues. Unmatched junction bases numbered 9, after V lost 2 bases and J lost 4 bases. Germline CDR1 LGHDT, CDR2 YNNKEL (reference sequence). The CDR3 DNA sequence: TGTGCCAGCAGCCAACTTGGGACAGGGGGCGCAGGAGGGGCCAACGTCCTGACTTTC. Translating it yields CASSQLGTGGAGGANVLTF.